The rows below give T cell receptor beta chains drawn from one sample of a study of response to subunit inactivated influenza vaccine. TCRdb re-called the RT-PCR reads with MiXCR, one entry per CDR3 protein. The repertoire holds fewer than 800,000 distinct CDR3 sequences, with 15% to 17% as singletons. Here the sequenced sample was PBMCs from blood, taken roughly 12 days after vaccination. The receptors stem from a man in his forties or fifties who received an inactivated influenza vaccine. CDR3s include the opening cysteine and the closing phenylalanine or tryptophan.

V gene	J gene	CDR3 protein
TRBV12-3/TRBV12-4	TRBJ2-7	CASSLYRAGYEQYF
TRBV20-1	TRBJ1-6	CSARPHSASPLHF
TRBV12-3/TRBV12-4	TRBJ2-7	CASSRGLLDQYF
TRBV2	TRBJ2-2	CASSRLLRRRELFF
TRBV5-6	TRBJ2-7	CASGRGRTLVYEQYF
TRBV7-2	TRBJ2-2	CASSLIRADTGELFF
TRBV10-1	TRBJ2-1	CASSDTGGLYNEQFF
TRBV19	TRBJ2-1	CASTGLAGLFNEQFF
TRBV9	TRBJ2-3	CASSPTTGRSNADTQYF
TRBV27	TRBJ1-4	CASSLRPGRTEKLFF
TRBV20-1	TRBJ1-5	CSASRGPPNQPQHF
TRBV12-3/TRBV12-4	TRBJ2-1	CASSPLWLPISYNEQFF
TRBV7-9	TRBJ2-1	CASSRRLASSYNEQFF
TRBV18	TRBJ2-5	CASSPSQGGRETQYF
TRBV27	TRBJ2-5	CASSLAGGPGETQYF
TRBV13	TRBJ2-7	CASSPGGLAASYEQYF
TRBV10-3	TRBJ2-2	CATATGQGRITGELFF
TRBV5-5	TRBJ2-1	CASSSGLRSSYNEQFF